The clone carrying this T cell receptor beta chain has more than one count but fewer than ten. This specimen comes from a study of human T cells and chemical hapten exposure. Study as a whole: Alopecia areata, totalis or universalis affected patients who were mostly female.

The V and J ends lost 2 bases and 1 base, in that order; junction bases with no gene match: 6. The CDR3 extends over 18 amino acids. The germline V gene encodes CDR1 SGHNT and CDR2 YYREEE (reference sequence). Original data processing: A typical sample had some 87,000 TCRs, with roughly 20,000 to 700,000 overall. TCRdb called the RACE reads again in MiXCR, with one record for every CDR3 protein. The V and J calls here are based on TCRdb, not the publication. The repertoire consists of approximately 110,000 distinct CDR3 sequences, with 9% to 9.5% occurring once and the leading ten covering 3.1%. Time point defined: patch test 2, 6 weeks after DPC sensitization. The sample's treatment: therapeutic diphenylcyclopropenone sensitization with weekly scalp DPC. Alopecia patients, 18 to 70 years old and DPC-suitable, served as donors.

This clonotype was obtained from a woman between 40 and 55 years old with alopecia areata. Some clones in this sample may be carry-over from other donors' samples. The sample was whole blood, taken in connection with sensitization to the hapten diphenylcyclopropenone (DPC). The V and J genes are TRBV5-4 and TRBJ2-3; TRBD2 aligns across 14 bases. CDR3 bases: TGTGCCAGCAGCTTTGGTGGGACTAGCGGGGGAGGCACAGATACGCAGTATTTT. It is translated as CASSFGGTSGGGTDTQYF.